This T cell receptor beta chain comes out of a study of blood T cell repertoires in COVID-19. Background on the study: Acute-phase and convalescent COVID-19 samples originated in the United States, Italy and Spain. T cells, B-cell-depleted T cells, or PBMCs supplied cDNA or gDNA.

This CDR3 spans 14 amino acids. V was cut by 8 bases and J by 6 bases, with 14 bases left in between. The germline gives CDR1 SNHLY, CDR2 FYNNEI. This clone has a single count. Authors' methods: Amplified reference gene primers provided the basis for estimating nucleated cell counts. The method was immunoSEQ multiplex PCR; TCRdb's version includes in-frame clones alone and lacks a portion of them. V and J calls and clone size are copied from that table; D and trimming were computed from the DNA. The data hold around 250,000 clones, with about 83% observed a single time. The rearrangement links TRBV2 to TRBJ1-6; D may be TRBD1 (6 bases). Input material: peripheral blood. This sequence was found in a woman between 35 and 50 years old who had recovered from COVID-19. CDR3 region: CASVSQGTNSPLHF. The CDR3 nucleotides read TGTGCCAGCGTATCACAGGGAACTAATTCACCCCTCCACTTT. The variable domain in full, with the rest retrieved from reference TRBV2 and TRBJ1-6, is EPEVTQTPSHQVTQMGQEVILRCVPISNHLYFYWYRQILGQKVEFLVSFYNNEISEKSEIFDDQFSVERPDGSNFTLKIRSTKLEDSAMYFCASVSQGTNSPLHFGNGTRLTVT.